This T cell receptor beta chain was sequenced in a study of blood T cell repertoires in COVID-19. Study-level background: COVID-19 samples collected from the United States, Italy and Spain covered acute and convalescent phases.

The assay was immunoSEQ multiplex PCR, and TCRdb's table has in-frame clones only and misses some. This table holds tens of thousands of clones, less than 75% found once. In germline, CDR1 is SGHVS, CDR2 FQNEAQ. Trimming cost V 6 bases and J 6 bases; bases outside gene matches: 13. This CDR3 has 15 amino acids. This clonotype originated in a woman aged 55-70 years in a cohort sampled during active or convalescent COVID-19. V is TRBV7-8 and J is TRBJ2-7; TRBD2 agrees at 8 bases. Sequenced sample: peripheral blood. As DNA, the CDR3 is TGTGCCAGCAGACCCAGCGGGGGCCCTGTCCTCGAGCAGTACTTC. Protein sequence: CASRPSGGPVLEQYF.